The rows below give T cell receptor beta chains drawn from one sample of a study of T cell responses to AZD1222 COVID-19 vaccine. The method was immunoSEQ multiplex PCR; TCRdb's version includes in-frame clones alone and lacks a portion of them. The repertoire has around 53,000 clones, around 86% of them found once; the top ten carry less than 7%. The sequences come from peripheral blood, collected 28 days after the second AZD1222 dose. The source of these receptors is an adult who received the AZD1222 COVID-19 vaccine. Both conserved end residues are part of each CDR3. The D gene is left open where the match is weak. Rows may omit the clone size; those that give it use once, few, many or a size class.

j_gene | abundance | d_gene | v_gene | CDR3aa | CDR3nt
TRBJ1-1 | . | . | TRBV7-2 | CASSRHALDTEAFF | TGTGCCAGCAGTAGACACGCCCTAGACACTGAAGCTTTCTTT
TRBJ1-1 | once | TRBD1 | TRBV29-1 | CSVAGQGQDF | TGCAGCGTTGCTGGACAGGGGCAGGACTTT
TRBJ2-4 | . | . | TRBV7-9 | CASSFDREAKNIQYF | TGTGCCAGCAGCTTCGACCGGGAGGCCAAAAACATTCAGTACTTC
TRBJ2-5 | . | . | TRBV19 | CASSILGVGHQETQYF | TGTGCCAGTAGTATCTTGGGTGTTGGGCACCAAGAGACCCAGTACTTC
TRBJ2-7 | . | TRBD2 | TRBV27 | CASRRLAGAYEQYF | TGTGCCAGCAGAAGACTAGCGGGGGCCTACGAGCAGTACTTC
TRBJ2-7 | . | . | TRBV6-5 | CASSYSRATYEQYF | TGTGCCAGCAGTTACTCGAGGGCTACCTACGAGCAGTACTTC
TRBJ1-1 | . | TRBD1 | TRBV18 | CASSPFGTENTEAFF | TGTGCCAGCTCACCTTTCGGGACAGAGAACACTGAAGCTTTCTTT
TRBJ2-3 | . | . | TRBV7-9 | CASSLEGADTQYF | TGTGCCAGCAGCTTAGAGGGAGCAGATACGCAGTATTTT
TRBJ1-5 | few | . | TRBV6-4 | CASSEGSNQPQHF | TGTGCCAGCAGTGAGGGGAGCAATCAGCCCCAGCATTTT
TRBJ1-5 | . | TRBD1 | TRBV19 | CASSIDRVPQHF | TGTGCCAGTAGTATCGACAGGGTACCCCAGCATTTT
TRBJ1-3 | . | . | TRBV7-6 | CASSPGGRSYRNTIYF | TGTGCCAGCAGCCCGGGGGGCAGGAGTTATAGAAACACCATATATTTT
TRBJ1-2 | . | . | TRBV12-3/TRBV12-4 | CASGPARGRGYTF | TGTGCCAGCGGGCCGGCCCGGGGACGGGGCTACACCTTC
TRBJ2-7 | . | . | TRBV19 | CASSIDAARREQYF | TGTGCCAGTAGTATAGATGCTGCCCGTCGGGAGCAGTACTTC
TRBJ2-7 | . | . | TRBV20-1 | CSAHPGPYF | TGCAGTGCTCACCCGGGACCGTACTTC
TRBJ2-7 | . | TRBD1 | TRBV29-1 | CSVALGTVNPEQYF | TGCAGCGTTGCCCTCGGGACAGTCAACCCCGAGCAGTACTTC
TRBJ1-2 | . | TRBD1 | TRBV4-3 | CASSQGQPIYGYTF | TGCGCCAGCAGCCAGGGACAGCCCATCTATGGCTACACCTTC
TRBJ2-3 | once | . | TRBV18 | CASSPSPAGTDTQYF | TGTGCCAGCTCACCATCCCCCGCAGGGACAGATACGCAGTATTTT
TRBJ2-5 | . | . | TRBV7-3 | CASSQRHEGETQYF | TGTGCCAGCAGCCAACGTCATGAAGGGGAGACCCAGTACTTC
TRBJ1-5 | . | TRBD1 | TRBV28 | CASCWTGGYQPQHF | TGTGCCAGCTGCTGGACAGGGGGGTACCAGCCCCAGCATTTT
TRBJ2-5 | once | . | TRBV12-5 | CASALALLGETQYF | TGTGCTAGTGCCCTGGCTCTATTAGGAGAGACCCAGTACTTC
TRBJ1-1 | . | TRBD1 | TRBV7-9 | CASTPGIGTDSNTEAFF | TGTGCCAGCACCCCAGGGATAGGGACAGACTCGAACACTGAAGCTTTCTTT
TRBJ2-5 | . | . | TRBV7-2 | CASSPRTAPGTQYF | TGTGCCAGCAGCCCCAGGACAGCCCCGGGGACCCAGTACTTC
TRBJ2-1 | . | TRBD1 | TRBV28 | CASSFPGQGINEQFF | TGTGCCAGCAGTTTTCCGGGACAGGGGATCAATGAGCAGTTCTTC
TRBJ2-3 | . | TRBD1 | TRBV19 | CASSRGQGPNTQYF | TGTGCCAGTAGTAGGGGACAGGGCCCTAATACGCAGTATTTT
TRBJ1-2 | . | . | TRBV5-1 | CASRLGLAGGGYTF | TGCGCCAGCAGGCTGGGTCTCGCAGGAGGAGGCTACACCTTC
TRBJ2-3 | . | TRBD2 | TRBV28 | CATKPGLATDTQYF | TGTGCCACCAAGCCGGGACTAGCCACAGATACGCAGTATTTT
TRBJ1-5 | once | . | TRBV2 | CASSEVGPFFSNQPQHF | TGTGCCAGCAGTGAAGTAGGGCCATTCTTTAGCAATCAGCCCCAGCATTTT
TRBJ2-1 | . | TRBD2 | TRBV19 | CASNPPGGNNEQFF | TGTGCCAGTAATCCACCGGGAGGGAACAATGAGCAGTTCTTC
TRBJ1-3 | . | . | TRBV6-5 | CASSPIFSGNTIYF | TGTGCCAGCAGTCCGATTTTCTCTGGAAACACCATATATTTT
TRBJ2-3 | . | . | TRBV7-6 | CASSLLGSTDTQYF | TGTGCCAGCAGCTTATTGGGGAGCACAGATACGCAGTATTTT
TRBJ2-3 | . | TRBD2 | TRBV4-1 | CASSQGRSHGLAGLTDTQYF | TGCGCCAGCAGCCAAGGCCGCTCACACGGACTAGCGGGGCTCACAGATACGCAGTATTTT
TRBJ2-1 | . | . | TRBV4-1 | CASSQEGLGPTRFF | TGCGCCAGCAGCCAAGAGGGCTTGGGACCCACGCGGTTCTTC
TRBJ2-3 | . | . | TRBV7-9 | CASSSLQLTDTQYF | TGTGCCAGCAGCTCACTGCAGCTTACAGATACGCAGTATTTT
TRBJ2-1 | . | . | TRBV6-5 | CASSYSRKLLEQFF | TGTGCCAGCAGTTACTCGAGGAAACTCCTCGAGCAGTTCTTC